The clone carrying this TCR beta chain has only a few counts. What it recognizes is unknown. The source of the sample is a study of blood T cells in healthy people across ages. General study findings and limits: A roughly linear fall in TCR beta diversity per million T cells was seen with increasing age. Long-lived donors exceeded aged donors in naive CD4+ cells and diversity.

This CDR3 comprises 15 residues. The V and J ends lost 7 bases and 3 bases respectively, with 17 bases between them. Germline V gene data show CDR1 as SGHRS and CDR2 as YFSETQ. The authors ran a second PCR of roughly 6 to 11 cycles using a sample-barcoded 5' primer and a J-beta primer mix. Samples each returned at least 3 million CDR3-containing paired-end reads. Each CDR3 protein is one row after TCRdb ran MiXCR on the 5' RACE reads. The sample has about a million distinct CDR3 sequences, roughly 47% seen once. A minimum of 6.5 million PBMCs was isolated per sample. The sequenced sample consisted of blood. The genes are TRBV5-1 and TRBJ2-1; tentative D call: TRBD1 (5 bases). This receptor was taken from a woman between 55 and 75 years old in good health. DNA of the CDR3: TGCGCCAGCGCGAAAGGGGATCTGAACTACAATGAGCAGTTCTTC. Its translation is CASAKGDLNYNEQFF.